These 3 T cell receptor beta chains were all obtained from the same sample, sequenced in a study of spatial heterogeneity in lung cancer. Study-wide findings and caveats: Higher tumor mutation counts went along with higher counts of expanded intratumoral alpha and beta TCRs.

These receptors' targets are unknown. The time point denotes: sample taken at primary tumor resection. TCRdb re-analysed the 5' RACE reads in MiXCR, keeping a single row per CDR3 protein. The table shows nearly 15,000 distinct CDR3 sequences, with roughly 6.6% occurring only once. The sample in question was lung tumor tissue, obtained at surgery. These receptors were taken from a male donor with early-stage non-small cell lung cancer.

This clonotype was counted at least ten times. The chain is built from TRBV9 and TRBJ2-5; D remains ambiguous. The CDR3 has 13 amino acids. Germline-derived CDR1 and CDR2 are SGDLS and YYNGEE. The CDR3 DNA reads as TGTGCACCTGAGTTGGAAGTTCGGGAGACCCAGTACTTC. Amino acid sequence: CAPELEVRETQYF.

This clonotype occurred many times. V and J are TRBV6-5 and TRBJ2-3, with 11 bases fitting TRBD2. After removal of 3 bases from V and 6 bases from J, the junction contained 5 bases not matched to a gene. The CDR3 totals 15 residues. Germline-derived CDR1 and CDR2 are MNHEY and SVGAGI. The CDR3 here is CASSYLAGGLDTQYF. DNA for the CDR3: TGTGCCAGCAGTTATCTAGCGGGGGGCCTGGATACGCAGTATTTT.

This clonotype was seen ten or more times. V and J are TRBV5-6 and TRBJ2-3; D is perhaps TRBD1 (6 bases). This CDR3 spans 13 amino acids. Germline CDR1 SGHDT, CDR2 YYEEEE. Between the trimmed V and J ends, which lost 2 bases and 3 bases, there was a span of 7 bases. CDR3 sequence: CASSFGQTDTQYF. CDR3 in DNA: TGTGCCAGCAGCTTTGGACAGACAGATACGCAGTATTTT.